This T cell receptor (beta chain) originates from a study of control samples from healthy donors and cancer patients. Clones were read by immunoSEQ multiplex PCR, and TCRdb kept only the in-frame ones, dropping some. The sample records tens of thousands of clones, approximately 78% being singletons. The sample consisted of blood. The origin of this receptor is a woman aged 55 to 70 in good health.

DNA of the CDR3: TGTGCCAGCTCACCACGGCAACAGGGCATGAACACTGAAGCTTTCTTT. This gives the protein CASSPRQQGMNTEAFF. The chain couples TRBV18 to TRBJ1-1; possible D gene TRBD1, 6 bases. V shed 1 base and J shed 0 bases, with 12 bases lying between them. Germline-derived CDR1 and CDR2 are KGHSH and LQKENI. CDR3 size: 16 residues.